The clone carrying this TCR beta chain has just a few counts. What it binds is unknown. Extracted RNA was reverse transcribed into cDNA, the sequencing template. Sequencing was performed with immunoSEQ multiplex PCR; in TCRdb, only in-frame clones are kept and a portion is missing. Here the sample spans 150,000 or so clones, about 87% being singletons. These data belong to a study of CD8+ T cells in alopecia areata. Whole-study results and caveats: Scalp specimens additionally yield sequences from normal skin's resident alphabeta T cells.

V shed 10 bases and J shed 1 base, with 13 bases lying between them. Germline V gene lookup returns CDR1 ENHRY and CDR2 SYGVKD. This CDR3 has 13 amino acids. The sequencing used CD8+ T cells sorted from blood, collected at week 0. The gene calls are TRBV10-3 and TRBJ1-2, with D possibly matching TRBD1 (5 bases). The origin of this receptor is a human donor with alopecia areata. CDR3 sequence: CASGLQDNYGYTF. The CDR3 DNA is TGTGCCAGCGGATTACAGGATAACTATGGCTACACCTTC.